Listed here is a single T cell receptor (beta chain). Antigen unknown. This CDR3 region has 15 residues. Germline V gives CDR1 MNHEY, CDR2 SVGAGI. V lost 5 bases and J 5 bases, leaving 18 bases between the germline ends. The data were obtained in a study of CD4+ T cells in melanoma. Assay used: immunoSEQ multiplex PCR; TCRdb lists only in-frame clones, some missing. This sample has about 9,800 clones; about 72% occur once, and the top ten carry about 16%. Whole-study findings and limits: In melanoma, neoantigen-specific CD4+ T cells reportedly differed in differentiation state. CD8+ T cell, macrophage and B cell function reportedly correlated with neoantigen-specific CD4+ T cells.

The chain uses TRBV6-5 and TRBJ2-5; D tentatively reads TRBD1 or TRBD2 (6 bases each). This receptor was taken from a human donor with melanoma. Sequencing was carried out using cells from a culture (not recorded whether cultured in vitro). CDR3 amino acids: CASSPGVGGRETQYF. The DNA of the CDR3 is TGTGCCAGCAGTCCTGGTGTTGGGGGGCGGGAGACCCAGTACTTC.